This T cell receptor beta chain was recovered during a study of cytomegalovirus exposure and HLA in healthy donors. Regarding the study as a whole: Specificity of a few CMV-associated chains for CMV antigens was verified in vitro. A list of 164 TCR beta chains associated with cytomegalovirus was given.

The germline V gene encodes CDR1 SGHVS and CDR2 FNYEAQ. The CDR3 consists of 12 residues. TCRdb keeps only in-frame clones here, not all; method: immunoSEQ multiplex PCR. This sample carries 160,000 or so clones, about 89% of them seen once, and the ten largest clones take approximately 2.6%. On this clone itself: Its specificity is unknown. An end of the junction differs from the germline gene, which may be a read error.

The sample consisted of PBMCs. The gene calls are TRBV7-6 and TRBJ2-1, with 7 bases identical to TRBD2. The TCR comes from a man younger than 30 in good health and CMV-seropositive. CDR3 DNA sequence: TGTGCCAGCAGCTTGGGAGGGAACGGGTTAATCTTC. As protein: CASSLGGNGLIF. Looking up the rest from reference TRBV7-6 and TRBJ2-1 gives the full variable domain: GAGVSQSPRYKVTKRGQDVALRCDPISGHVSLYWYRQALGQGPEFLTYFNYEAQQDKSGLPNDRFSAERPEGSISTLTIQRTEQRDSAMYRCASSLGGNGLIFGPGTRLTVL.